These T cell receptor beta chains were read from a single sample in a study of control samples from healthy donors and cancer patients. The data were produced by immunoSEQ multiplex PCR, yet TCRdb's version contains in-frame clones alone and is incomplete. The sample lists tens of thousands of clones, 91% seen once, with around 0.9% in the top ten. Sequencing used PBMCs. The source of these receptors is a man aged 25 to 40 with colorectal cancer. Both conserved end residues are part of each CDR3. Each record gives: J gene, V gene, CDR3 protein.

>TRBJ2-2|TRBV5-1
CASSGGGLGTGELFF
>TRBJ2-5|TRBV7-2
CASSRRTSGGPQETQYF
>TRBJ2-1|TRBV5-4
CASSYGLAGGSYNEQFF
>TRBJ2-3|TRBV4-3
CASSPQPGQADTQYF
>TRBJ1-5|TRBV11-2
CASSLSPSQPQHF
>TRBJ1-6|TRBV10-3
CAISSDRDNSPLHF
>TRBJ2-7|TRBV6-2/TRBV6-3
CASSQRWVGTEYYEQYF
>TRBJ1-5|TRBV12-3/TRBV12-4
CASSQTGTQHF
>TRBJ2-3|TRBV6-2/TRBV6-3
CASSYGREISTDTQYF
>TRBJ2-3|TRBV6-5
CASSPGTSTDTQYF
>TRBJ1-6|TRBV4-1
CASSHATGQLVNNSPLHF
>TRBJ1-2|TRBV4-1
CASSQDDGGVGYTF
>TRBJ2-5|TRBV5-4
CASSLELSLETQYF
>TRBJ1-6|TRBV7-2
CASSWAGPTNSPLHF
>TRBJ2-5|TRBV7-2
CASSEGQVTETQYF
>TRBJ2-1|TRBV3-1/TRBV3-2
CASSQRLAGAYSSYNEQFF
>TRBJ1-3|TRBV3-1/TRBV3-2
CASSPQPLHSGNTIYF
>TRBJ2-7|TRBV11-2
CASSPPWESEQYF
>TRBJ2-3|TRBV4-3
CASSQDAGRTDTQYF
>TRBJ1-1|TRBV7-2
CASSLSGRVNTEAFF
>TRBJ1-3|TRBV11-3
CASSLGASSGNTIYF
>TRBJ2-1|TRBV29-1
CSVEDLGRGSYNEQFF
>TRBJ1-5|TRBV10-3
CAISLDSNQPQHF
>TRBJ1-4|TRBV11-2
CASSLTGGRNEKLFF
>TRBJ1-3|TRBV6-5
CASSYQFGFSGNTIYF
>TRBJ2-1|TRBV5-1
CASSPQPGLGTDEQFF
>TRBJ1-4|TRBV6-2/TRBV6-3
CASSLAVLSNEKLFF
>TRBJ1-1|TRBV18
CASSPTGGVTEAFF
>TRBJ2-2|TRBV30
CAWSVLTGTGELFF
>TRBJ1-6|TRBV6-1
CASSELFSYNSPLHF
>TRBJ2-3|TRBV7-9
CASSPRQFFSWDTQYF